Following are 14 T cell receptor beta chains from one sample sequenced in a study of blood T cell repertoires in COVID-19. The protocol was immunoSEQ multiplex PCR, while the TCRdb copy is restricted to in-frame clones and leaves out a portion. The sample includes about 190,000 clones, around 80% of them seen just once. Source material: peripheral blood. Every receptor here comes from a woman aged 80 or over with active or convalescent COVID-19.

This chain uses TRBV24-1 with TRBJ1-5, with 8 positions matching TRBD1. The CDR3 is 16 residues long. Germline lookup yields CDR1 KGHDR and CDR2 SFDVKD. V lost 3 bases to trimming and J lost 5 bases; unmatched junction nucleotides: 8. CDR3 in amino acids: CATSDHRTGMYQPQHF. CDR3 nucleotide sequence: TGTGCCACCAGTGATCATCGGACAGGGATGTATCAGCCCCAGCATTTT.

This chain joins TRBV4-1 and TRBJ1-3; TRBD1 agrees at 10 bases. The CDR3 has 15 amino acids. CDR1 and CDR2 from the germline V gene are MGHRA and YSYEKL. V lost 3 bases, J lost 4 bases, and 3 bases stayed unmatched. In DNA, the CDR3 is TGCGCCAGCAGCCAGCCGGACAGGGGGGGAAACACCATATATTTT. Protein sequence: CASSQPDRGGNTIYF.

The chain uses TRBV28 and TRBJ1-1; maybe TRBD1 (6 bases). The germline V gene has CDR1 MDHEN and CDR2 SYDVKM. This CDR3 comprises 15 residues. V was shortened by 5 bases and J by 3 bases, with 16 bases between the two germline ends. The CDR3 sequence: CASSRTGSFYTEAFF. CDR3 nucleotide sequence: TGTGCCAGCAGTCGAACAGGGAGCTTTTACACTGAAGCTTTCTTT.

J is TRBJ2-5 and V is TRBV7-8, with a weak D call TRBD2 (6 bases). The germline V gene encodes CDR1 SGHVS and CDR2 FQNEAQ. This CDR3 has 15 amino acids. V shed 5 bases and J shed 2 bases, with 15 bases lying between them. CDR3 residues: CASSAFGGSQETQYF. The DNA of the CDR3 is TGTGCCAGCAGCGCTTTTGGGGGGTCACAAGAGACCCAGTACTTC.

This clone was observed a handful of times. The rearrangement joins TRBV28 to TRBJ1-2, with 10 bases matching TRBD1. Germline V gene lookup returns CDR1 MDHEN and CDR2 SYDVKM. Trimming at V came to 5 bases and at J to 7 bases, leaving 16 bases not matched to a gene. There are 17 residues in the CDR3. DNA for the CDR3: TGTGCCAGCAGTCCAACCGGGACAGGGGTGCGTATAAGTGGCTACACCTTC. It encodes CASSPTGTGVRISGYTF.

The chain combines TRBV10-3 with TRBJ2-1; the match to TRBD1 covers 9 bases. The J segment lost 4 bases and the V segment lost 4 bases, leaving 2 bases of the junction unmatched. The germline CDR1 and CDR2 sequences are ENHRY and SYGVKD. This CDR3 is built from 14 residues. Here the CDR3 DNA reads TGTGCCATCAGTGGGACAGGGGCTTACAATGAGCAGTTCTTC. Protein sequence: CAISGTGAYNEQFF.

The chain is built from TRBV5-4 and TRBJ2-1; 9 bases line up with TRBD2. The length of the CDR3 is 18 residues. Germline assignment: CDR1 SGHNT and CDR2 YYREEE (reference sequence). J was trimmed by 5 bases and V by 3 bases; bases with no gene match: 15. CDR3 sequence: CASSSKAGGYKGHNEQFF. CDR3 bases: TGTGCCAGCAGCTCCAAAGCGGGGGGCTATAAGGGACACAATGAGCAGTTCTTC.

The chain carries TRBV9 and TRBJ2-3; 8 positions match TRBD1. With 1 base clipped from V and 2 bases from J, the junction kept 9 bases outside the gene matches. Germline values: CDR1 SGDLS, CDR2 YYNGEE. The CDR3 is 17 residues long. CDR3 nucleotide sequence: TGTGCCAGCAGCGTAACACCGGGACAGGTAGCCACAGATACGCAGTATTTT. Amino acids: CASSVTPGQVATDTQYF.

This clone has a handful of counts. V usage is TRBV7-2 and J usage is TRBJ2-3; tentatively, D is TRBD2 (5 bases). The V and J ends lost 2 bases and 6 bases respectively, with 9 bases between them. This CDR3 is built from 13 residues. CDR1 SGHTA and CDR2 FQGNSA come from the germline V gene. The CDR3 DNA reads TGTGCCAGCAGCTTATCCGGACTGGATACGCAGTATTTT. It yields the protein CASSLSGLDTQYF. The full variable domain, completed using reference TRBV7-2 and TRBJ2-3, is GAGVSQSPSNKVTEKGKDVELRCDPISGHTALYWYRQSLGQGLEFLIYFQGNSAPDKSGLPSDRFSAERTGGSVSTLTIQRTQQEDSAVYLCASSLSGLDTQYFGPGTRLTVL.

This clone was picked up a small number of times. The chain couples TRBV2 to TRBJ1-2; D call uncertain. The CDR3 spans 14 residues. Trimming left V 8 bases short and J 4 bases short, with 17 bases between. Germline-derived CDR1 and CDR2 are SNHLY and FYNNEI. Here the CDR3 DNA reads TGTGCCAGCCGAGGTGAGAGTTCCCGCTATGGCTACACCTTC. Its translation is CASRGESSRYGYTF.

This clone was seen a single time. V and J are TRBV4-1 and TRBJ2-3; 7 bases agree with TRBD2. Unmatched junction bases numbered 15, after V lost 4 bases and J lost 8 bases. The CDR3 is made up of 16 amino acids. Germline V gene lookup returns CDR1 MGHRA and CDR2 YSYEKL. The CDR3 nucleotides read TGCGCCAGCAGCCCCAACCAGTGGGGGGGTGGTCCTACGCAGTATTTT. It encodes CASSPNQWGGGPTQYF.

This clone turned up a few times. The chain carries TRBV4-1 and TRBJ1-6, with D maybe TRBD1 (5 bases). Germline CDR1 MGHRA, CDR2 YSYEKL. V was trimmed by 2 bases and J by 9 bases, leaving 8 bases between them. The CDR3 loop spans 13 amino acids. The CDR3 sequence: CASSQSGGSPLHF. The DNA for the CDR3 is TGCGCCAGCAGCCAATCCGGGGGTTCACCCCTCCACTTT.

The rearrangement uses TRBV5-1 and TRBJ2-7; 9 bases fit TRBD1. Trimming took 0 bases from V and 4 from J; bases not matched to a gene: 11. This CDR3 has 17 residues. Germline CDR1 and CDR2: SGHRS and YFSETQ. The CDR3 spells CASSLGSSGTGQYEQYF. The CDR3 nucleotides read TGCGCCAGCAGCTTGGGGAGCTCAGGGACAGGGCAATACGAGCAGTACTTC. Using reference TRBV5-1 and TRBJ2-7 for the parts outside the CDR3, the full variable domain is KAGVTQTPRYLIKTRGQQVTLSCSPISGHRSVSWYQQTPGQGLQFLFEYFSETQRNKGNFPGRFSGRQFSNSRSEMNVSTLELGDSALYLCASSLGSSGTGQYEQYFGPGTRLTVT.

The chain carries TRBV5-1 and TRBJ2-7; 9 bases agree with TRBD2. CDR1 and CDR2 from the germline V gene are SGHRS and YFSETQ. The CDR3 has 17 residues. V dropped 1 base and J dropped 0; count of bases not matched to a gene: 8. Here the CDR3 reads CASSLNGASGVSYEQYF. The CDR3 coding sequence is TGCGCCAGCAGCTTGAATGGCGCTAGCGGGGTCTCCTACGAGCAGTACTTC.